A single T cell receptor beta chain is shown here with its context. Its antigen is not identified. Sample time point: patch test 1, 2 weeks after DPC sensitization. Treatment given: therapeutic diphenylcyclopropenone sensitization with weekly scalp DPC. MiXCR, applied by TCRdb to the RACE reads, yields one record per CDR3 protein. Of about 81,000 distinct CDR3 sequences in the sample, roughly 7.1% are singletons; the top ten hold about 1.6%. V shed 0 bases and J shed 0 bases, with 13 bases lying between them. This CDR3 has 17 residues. The germline CDR1 and CDR2 sequences are LGHNA and YNFKEQ. This entry belongs to a study of human T cells and chemical hapten exposure. Study information: The variation in per-sample TCR yields arose mainly from small differences in pooled library volumes. Study-wide results and caveats: Significantly greater numbers of large CDR3 similarity clusters came from expanded TCRs than from controls. PT1 expanded TCR counts and patch test score were linked, and their correlation was positive.

V gene TRBV4-2 combines with J gene TRBJ2-3, with a possible D match to TRBD2 (6 bases). The clonotype comes from a woman in her 30s with alopecia areata. Some clones in this sample may be carry-over from other donors' samples. Sequences were derived from whole blood, sampled in connection with sensitization to the hapten diphenylcyclopropenone (DPC). Written as DNA, the CDR3 is TGTGCCAGCAGCCAAGAACGCCGGGACTCTAGCACAGATACGCAGTATTTT. This encodes CASSQERRDSSTDTQYF.